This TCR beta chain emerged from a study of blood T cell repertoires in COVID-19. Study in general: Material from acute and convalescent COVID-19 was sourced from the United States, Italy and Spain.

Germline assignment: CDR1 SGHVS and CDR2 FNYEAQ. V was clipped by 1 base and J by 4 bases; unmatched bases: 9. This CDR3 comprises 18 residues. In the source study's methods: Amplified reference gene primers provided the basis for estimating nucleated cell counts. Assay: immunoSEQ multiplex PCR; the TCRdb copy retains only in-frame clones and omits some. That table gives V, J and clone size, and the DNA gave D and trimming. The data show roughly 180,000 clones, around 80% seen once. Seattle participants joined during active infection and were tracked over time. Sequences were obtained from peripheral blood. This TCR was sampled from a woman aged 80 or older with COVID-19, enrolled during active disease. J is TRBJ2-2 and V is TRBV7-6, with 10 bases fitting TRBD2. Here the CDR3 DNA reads TGTGCCAGCAGCTTAGAAGCTAGCGGGAGAGGGATCACCGGGGAGCTGTTTTTT. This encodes CASSLEASGRGITGELFF.